The entry that follows covers one T cell receptor (beta chain) sequence. Its antigen is undetermined. The CDR3 loop spans 21 amino acids. Generated by immunoSEQ multiplex PCR, the TCRdb table keeps only in-frame clones and is missing some. This sample has roughly 2.6 million clones, with around nine tenths found just once. The sample is drawn from a study of shared clonotypes between healthy human individuals. Across the study: Two women and three men aged 18 to 49 served as donors.

Study-level results: Researchers found naive subsets generally carried larger estimated richness than memory subsets. Among a handful of donors, roughly 5% of naive CD4 clonotypes were found in common. Sequencing depth was expected to influence donor clonotype sharing.

This chain joins TRBV12-2 and TRBJ2-1; the tabulated D call, TRBD2, remains unverified against the DNA. TRBV12-2 is termed a pseudogene. This TCR derives from a man aged 18 to 29 in good health. The sequenced material came from naive CD4+ T cells sorted from blood. Subset described: CD45RA+ positively selected. CDR3 DNA: TGTGCAAGTCGCCCAAGACTAGCGGGAGGGCCAGGGCGGGGCCAGGCGAATGAGCAGTTCTTC. Translating gives CASRPRLAGGPGRGQANEQFF.